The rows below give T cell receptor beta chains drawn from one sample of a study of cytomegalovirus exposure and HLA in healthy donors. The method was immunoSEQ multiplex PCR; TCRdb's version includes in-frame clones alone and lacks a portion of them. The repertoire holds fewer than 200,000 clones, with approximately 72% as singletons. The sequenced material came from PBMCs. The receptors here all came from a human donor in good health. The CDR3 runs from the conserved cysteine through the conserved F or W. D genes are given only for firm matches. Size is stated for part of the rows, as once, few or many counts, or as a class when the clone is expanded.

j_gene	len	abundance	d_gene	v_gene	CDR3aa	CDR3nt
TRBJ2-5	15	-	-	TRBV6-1	CASSEPGPGVETQYF	TGTGCCAGCAGTGAACCGGGCCCAGGGGTGGAGACCCAGTACTTC
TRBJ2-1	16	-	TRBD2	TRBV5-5	CASSLVAGGLFNEQFF	TGTGCCAGCAGCTTGGTAGCGGGGGGGCTTTTCAATGAGCAGTTCTTC
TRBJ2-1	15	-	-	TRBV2	CASTPTGSSYNEQFF	TGTGCCAGCACTCCGACAGGATCCTCCTACAATGAGCAGTTCTTC
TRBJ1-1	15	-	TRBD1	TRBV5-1	CASSLEPGGNTEAFF	TGCGCCAGCAGCTTGGAGCCAGGGGGCAACACTGAAGCTTTCTTT
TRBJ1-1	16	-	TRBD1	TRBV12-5	CASGLLTGTGGPEAFF	TGTGCTAGTGGTTTGCTGACCGGGACAGGGGGCCCTGAAGCTTTCTTT
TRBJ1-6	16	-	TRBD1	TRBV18	CASSSNPGQTNSPLHF	TGTGCCAGCTCATCCAATCCGGGACAGACTAATTCACCCCTCCACTTT
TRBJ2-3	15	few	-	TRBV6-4	CASSEFGASTDTQYF	TGTGCCAGCAGTGAATTTGGGGCTAGCACAGATACGCAGTATTTT
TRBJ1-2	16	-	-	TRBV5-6	CASSLMAGYDNYGYTF	TGTGCCAGCAGCTTGATGGCAGGCTATGATAACTATGGCTACACCTTC
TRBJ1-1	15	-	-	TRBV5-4	CASRLGRDLNTEAFF	TGTGCCAGCAGACTGGGACGGGACTTGAACACTGAAGCTTTCTTT
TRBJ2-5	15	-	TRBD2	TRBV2	CASSFVAGGGETQYF	TGTGCCAGCAGCTTTGTAGCGGGGGGCGGGGAGACCCAGTACTTC
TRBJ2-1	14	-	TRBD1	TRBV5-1	CASSSDRPMNEQFF	TGCGCCAGCAGCTCGGACAGGCCCATGAATGAGCAGTTCTTC
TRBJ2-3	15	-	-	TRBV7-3	CASSETGISTDTQYF	TGTGCCAGCAGCGAAACAGGAATTAGCACAGATACGCAGTATTTT